This T cell receptor (beta chain) appears in the sequencing data of a study of T cell responses to AZD1222 COVID-19 vaccine. Study-wide findings and caveats: Seropositive status at baseline applied to only 5 to 7 AZD1222 recipients.

This clone appeared once. Antigen: not known. The V end lost 3 bases, the J end lost 4 bases, and 9 bases lay between the germline ends. In germline, CDR1 is MNHEY, CDR2 SVGAGI. The length of the CDR3 is 13 residues. Generated by immunoSEQ multiplex PCR, the TCRdb table keeps only in-frame clones and is missing some. Found here are under 150,000 clones, around 89% of them singletons; the top ten hold approximately 12%. This sequence was found in an adult in good health. V is TRBV6-5 and J is TRBJ1-1; D unclear. The specimen comprised peripheral blood, sampled on day 0 of MenACWY control vaccination. The CDR3, as DNA: TGTGCCAGCAGTTATAGTCAATCCACTGAAGCTTTCTTT. Translation gives CASSYSQSTEAFF.